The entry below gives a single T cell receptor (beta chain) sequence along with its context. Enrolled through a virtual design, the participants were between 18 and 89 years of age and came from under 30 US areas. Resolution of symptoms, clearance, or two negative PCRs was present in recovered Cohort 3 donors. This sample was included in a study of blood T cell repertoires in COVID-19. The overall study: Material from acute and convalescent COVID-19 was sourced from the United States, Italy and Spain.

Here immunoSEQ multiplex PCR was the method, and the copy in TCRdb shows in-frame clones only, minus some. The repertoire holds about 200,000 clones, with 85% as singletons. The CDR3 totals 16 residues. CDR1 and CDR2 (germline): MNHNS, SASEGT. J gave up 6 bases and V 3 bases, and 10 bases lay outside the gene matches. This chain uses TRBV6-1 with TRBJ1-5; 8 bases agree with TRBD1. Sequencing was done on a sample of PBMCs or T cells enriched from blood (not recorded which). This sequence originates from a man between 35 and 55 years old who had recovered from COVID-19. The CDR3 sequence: CASSDNGVRGPQPQHF. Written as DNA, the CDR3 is TGTGCCAGCAGTGACAATGGGGTCAGGGGGCCTCAGCCCCAGCATTTT.